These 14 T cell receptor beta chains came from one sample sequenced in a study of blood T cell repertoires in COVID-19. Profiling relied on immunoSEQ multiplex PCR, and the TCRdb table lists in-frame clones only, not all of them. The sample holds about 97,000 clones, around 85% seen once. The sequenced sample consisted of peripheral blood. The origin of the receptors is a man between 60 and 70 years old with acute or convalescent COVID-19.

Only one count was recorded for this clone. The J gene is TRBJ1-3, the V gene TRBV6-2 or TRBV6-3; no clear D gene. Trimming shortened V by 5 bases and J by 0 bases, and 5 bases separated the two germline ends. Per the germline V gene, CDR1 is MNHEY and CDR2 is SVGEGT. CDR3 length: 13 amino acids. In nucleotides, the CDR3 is TGTGCCAGCAGTCGAGCCTCTGGAAACACCATATATTTT. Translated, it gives CASSRASGNTIYF.

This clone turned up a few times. CDR3 sequence: CASSAADRNTGELFF. DNA of the CDR3: TGTGCCAGCAGCGCTGCTGACAGGAACACCGGGGAGCTGTTTTTT. J is TRBJ2-2 and V is TRBV9; TRBD1 might be the D (5 bases). This CDR3 has 15 residues. V lost 3 bases and J 1 base, leaving 10 bases between the germline ends. Looked up from germline, CDR1 is SGDLS and CDR2 is YYNGEE.

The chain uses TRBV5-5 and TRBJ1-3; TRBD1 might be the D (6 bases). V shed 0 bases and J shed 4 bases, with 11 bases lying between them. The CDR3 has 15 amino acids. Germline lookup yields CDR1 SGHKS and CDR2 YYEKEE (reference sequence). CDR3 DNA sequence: TGTGCCAGCAGCTTGGACTCAGGGGCAGGAAACACCATATATTTT. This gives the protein CASSLDSGAGNTIYF.

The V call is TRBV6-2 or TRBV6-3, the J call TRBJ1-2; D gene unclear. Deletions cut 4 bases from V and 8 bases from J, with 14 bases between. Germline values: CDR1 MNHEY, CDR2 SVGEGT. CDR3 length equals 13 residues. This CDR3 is CASSSSETAGYTF. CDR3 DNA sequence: TGTGCCAGCAGTTCGTCGGAGACGGCCGGCTACACCTTC.

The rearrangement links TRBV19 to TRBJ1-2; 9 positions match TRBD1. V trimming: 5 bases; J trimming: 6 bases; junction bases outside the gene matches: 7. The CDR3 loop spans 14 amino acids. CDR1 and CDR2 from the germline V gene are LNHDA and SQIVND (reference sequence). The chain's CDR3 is CASSGDRELDGYTF. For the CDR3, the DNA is TGTGCCAGTAGTGGGGACAGGGAGTTAGATGGCTACACCTTC.

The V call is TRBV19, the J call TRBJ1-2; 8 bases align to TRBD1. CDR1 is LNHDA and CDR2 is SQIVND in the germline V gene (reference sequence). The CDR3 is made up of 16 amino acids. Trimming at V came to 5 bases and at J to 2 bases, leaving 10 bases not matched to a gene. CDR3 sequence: CASSLTGAITNYGYTF. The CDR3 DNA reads TGTGCCAGTAGTTTGACAGGGGCGATCACCAACTATGGCTACACCTTC.

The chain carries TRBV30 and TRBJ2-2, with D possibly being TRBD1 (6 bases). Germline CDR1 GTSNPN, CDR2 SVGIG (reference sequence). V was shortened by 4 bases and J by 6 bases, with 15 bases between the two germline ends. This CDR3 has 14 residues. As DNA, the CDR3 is TGTGCCTGGAACCGACAGGTTTATTCCGGGGAGCTGTTTTTT. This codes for CAWNRQVYSGELFF.

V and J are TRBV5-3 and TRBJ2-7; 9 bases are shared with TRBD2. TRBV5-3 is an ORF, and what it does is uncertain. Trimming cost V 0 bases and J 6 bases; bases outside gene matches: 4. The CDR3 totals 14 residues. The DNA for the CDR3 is TGTGCCAGAAGCTTGGGCGGGAGGGCCCTCGAGCAGTACTTC. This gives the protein CARSLGGRALEQYF.

The CDR3 region is CAWSREGNSPLHF. The CDR3 DNA reads TGTGCCTGGAGTAGGGAGGGTAATTCACCCCTCCACTTT. This sequence joins TRBV30 and TRBJ1-6; D ambiguous. The CDR3 is 13 residues long. Trimming cost V 2 bases and J 6 bases, with 8 bases left between them. Germline V lookup: CDR1 GTSNPN, CDR2 SVGIG (reference sequence). Full variable domain (remainder filled in from reference TRBV30 and TRBJ1-6): SQTIHQWPATLVQPVGSPLSLECTVEGTSNPNLYWYRQAAGRGLQLLFYSVGIGQISSEVPQNLSASRPQDRQFILSSKKLLLSDSGFYLCAWSREGNSPLHFGNGTRLTVT.

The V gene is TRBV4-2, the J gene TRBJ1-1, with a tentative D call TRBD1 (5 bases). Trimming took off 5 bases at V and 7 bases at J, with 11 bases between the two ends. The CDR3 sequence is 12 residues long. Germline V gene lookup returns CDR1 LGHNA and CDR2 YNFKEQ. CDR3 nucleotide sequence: TGTGCCAGCAGCGGCGACGGGGGTGAAGCTTTCTTT. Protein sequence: CASSGDGGEAFF.

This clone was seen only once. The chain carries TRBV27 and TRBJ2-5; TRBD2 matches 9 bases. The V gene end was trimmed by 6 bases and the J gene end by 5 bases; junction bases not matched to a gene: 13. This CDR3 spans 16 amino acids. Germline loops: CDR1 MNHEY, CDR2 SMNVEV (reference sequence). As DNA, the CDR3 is TGTGCCAGCAGCCCCTGGCTAGCGGGGAAACGGGAGACCCAGTACTTC. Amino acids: CASSPWLAGKRETQYF.

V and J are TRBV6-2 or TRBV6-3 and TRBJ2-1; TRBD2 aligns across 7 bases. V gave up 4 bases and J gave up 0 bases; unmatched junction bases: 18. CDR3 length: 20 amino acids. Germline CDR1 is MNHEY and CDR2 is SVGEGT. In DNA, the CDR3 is TGTGCCAGCAGTTTCCCTCTTGGGGAGGGATCTCGGAGCTCCTACAATGAGCAGTTCTTC. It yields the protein CASSFPLGEGSRSSYNEQFF.

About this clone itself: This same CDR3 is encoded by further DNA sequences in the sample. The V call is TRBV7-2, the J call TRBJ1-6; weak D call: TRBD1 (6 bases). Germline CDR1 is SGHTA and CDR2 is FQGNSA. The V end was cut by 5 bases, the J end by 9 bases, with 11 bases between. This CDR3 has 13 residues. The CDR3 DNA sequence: TGTGCCAGCAGCATAAACAGGGTTTCACCCCTCCACTTT. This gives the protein CASSINRVSPLHF.

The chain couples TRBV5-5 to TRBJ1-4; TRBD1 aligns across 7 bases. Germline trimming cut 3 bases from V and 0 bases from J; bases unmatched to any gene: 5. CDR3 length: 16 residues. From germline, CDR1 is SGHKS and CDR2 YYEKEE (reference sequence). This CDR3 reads CASSWGTDPTNEKLFF. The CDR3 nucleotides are TGTGCCAGCAGCTGGGGGACAGACCCAACTAATGAAAAACTGTTTTTT.